The T cell receptor (beta chain) described here comes from a study of T-cell reconstitution after alpha-beta-depleted transplantation in children. The sample holds many counts of this clonotype. Its cognate antigen is unknown. Unique molecular identifiers featured in how the TCRbeta library was prepared. One entry per CDR3 protein results from TCRdb running MiXCR on the PCR reads. The repertoire holds just under 250,000 distinct CDR3 sequences, with 25% as singletons. Broader study findings: When one year had passed after transplant, most T-cell counts and diversity came from newly produced T cells.

Trimming removed 3 bases from V and 11 bases from J; junction bases left unmatched: 9. There are 13 residues in the CDR3. The origin of this receptor is a girl between 2 and 10 years old with Fanconi anemia, due to receive a stem cell transplant. Sequenced here: PBMCs, sampled before TCRalphabeta/CD19-depleted stem cell transplant. V usage is TRBV12-3 or TRBV12-4 and J usage is TRBJ1-1; 7 bases map to TRBD1. The chain's CDR3 is CASSFGLAGGAFF. The DNA of the CDR3 is TGTGCCAGCAGTTTCGGTTTGGCAGGGGGGGCTTTCTTT.